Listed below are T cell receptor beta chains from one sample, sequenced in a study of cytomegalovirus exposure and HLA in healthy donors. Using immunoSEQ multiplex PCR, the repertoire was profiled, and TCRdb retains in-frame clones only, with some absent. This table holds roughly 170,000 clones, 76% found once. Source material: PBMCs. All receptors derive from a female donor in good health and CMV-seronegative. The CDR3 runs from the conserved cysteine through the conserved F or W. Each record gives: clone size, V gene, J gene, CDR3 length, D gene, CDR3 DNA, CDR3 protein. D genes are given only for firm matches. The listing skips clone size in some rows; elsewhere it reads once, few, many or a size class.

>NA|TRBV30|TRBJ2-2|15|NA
TGTGCCTGGAGTCTTGGGACTTCGAACACCGGGGAGCTGTTTTTT
CAWSLGTSNTGELFF
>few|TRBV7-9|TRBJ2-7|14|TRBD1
TGTGCCAGCAGCCACGGACAGGGGGCTTGGGAGCAGTACTTC
CASSHGQGAWEQYF
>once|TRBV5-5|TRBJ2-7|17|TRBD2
TGTGCCAGCAGCCCCGGGACTAGCGGGAGTTTTCGGCTCGAGCAGTACTTC
CASSPGTSGSFRLEQYF
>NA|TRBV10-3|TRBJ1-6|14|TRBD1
TGTGCCATCCATCCCGGGACAGGGGTGGCACCCCTCCACTTT
CAIHPGTGVAPLHF
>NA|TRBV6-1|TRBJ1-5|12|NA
TGTGCCGGGGGGAAAAGCAATCAGCCCCAGCATTTT
CAGGKSNQPQHF
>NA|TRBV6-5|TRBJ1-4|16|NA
TGTGCCAGCAGTTACTCTGGGGGGAACCGAGAAGAACTGCTGTTTTTT
CASSYSGGNREELLFF
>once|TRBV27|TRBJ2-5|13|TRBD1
TGTGCCAGCAGTCGGACAGGGGTGGTGACCCAGTACTTC
CASSRTGVVTQYF
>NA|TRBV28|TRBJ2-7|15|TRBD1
TGTGCCAGCAGTTTCTCCAACAGACAGGGGGCAGATGAGTACTTC
CASSFSNRQGADEYF
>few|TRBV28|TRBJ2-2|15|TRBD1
TGTGCCAGCAGGGAGATTATTACAGGGGCCGGGGAGCTGTTTTTT
CASREIITGAGELFF
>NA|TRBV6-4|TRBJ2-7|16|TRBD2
TGTGCCAGCAGTGACCCATGTGGGGGGGAATCCTACGAGCAGTACTTC
CASSDPCGGESYEQYF
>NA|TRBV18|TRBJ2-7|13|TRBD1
TGTGCCAGCTCACCTACAGGGGGCTACGAGCAGTACTTC
CASSPTGGYEQYF
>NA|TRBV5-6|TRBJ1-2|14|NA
TGTGCCAGCACCCTCCGTTCGGGATGGTATGGCTACACCTTC
CASTLRSGWYGYTF
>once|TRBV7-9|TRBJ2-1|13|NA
TGTGCCAGCAGCCCCAGGGTCTACAATGAGCAGTTCTTC
CASSPRVYNEQFF
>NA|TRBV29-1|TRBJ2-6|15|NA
TGCAGCGTTGCTTCCAGAAGCTCTGGGGCCAACGGCCTGACTTTC
CSVASRSSGANGLTF
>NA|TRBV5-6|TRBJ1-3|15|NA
TGTGCCAGCAGCTCTCCTCCGACATCTGGAAACACCATATATTTT
CASSSPPTSGNTIYF
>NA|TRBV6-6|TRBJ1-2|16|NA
TGTGCCAGCGTCAGGCAGGGCACAGGCGTGAACTATGGCTACACCTTC
CASVRQGTGVNYGYTF
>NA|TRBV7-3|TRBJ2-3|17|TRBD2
TGTGCCAGCAGCTTCGGGACTAGCGGGGGCAGCACAGATACGCAGTATTTT
CASSFGTSGGSTDTQYF
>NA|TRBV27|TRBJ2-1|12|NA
TGTGCCAGCGGGGCCTGGGGCAATGAGCAGTTCTTC
CASGAWGNEQFF
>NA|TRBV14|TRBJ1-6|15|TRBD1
TGTGCCAGCCAGGACAGGGCCTCATATAATTCACCCCTCCACTTT
CASQDRASYNSPLHF
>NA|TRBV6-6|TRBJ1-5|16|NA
TGTGCCAGCAGTCGTTACAGTAAGCATAGCAATCAGCCCCAGCATTTT
CASSRYSKHSNQPQHF
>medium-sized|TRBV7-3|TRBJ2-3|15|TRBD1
TGTGCCAGCAGCATCTCAGGGGGCTCGGCAGATACGCAGTATTTT
CASSISGGSADTQYF
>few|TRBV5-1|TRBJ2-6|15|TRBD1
TGCGCCAGCAGCAGTACAGGGGACGGGGCCAACGTCCTGACTTTC
CASSSTGDGANVLTF
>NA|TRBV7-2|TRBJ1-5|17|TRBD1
TGTGCCAGCAGCTTAGAGACGACAGGGTTTAGTGTTCAGCCCCAGCATTTT
CASSLETTGFSVQPQHF
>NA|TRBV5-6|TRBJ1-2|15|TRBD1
TGTGCCAGCAGCCGCAAGACAGGGACTAACTATGGCTACACCTTC
CASSRKTGTNYGYTF
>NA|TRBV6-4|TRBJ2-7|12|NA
TGTGCCAGCATGGAGGTGACCTACGAGCAGTACTTC
CASMEVTYEQYF
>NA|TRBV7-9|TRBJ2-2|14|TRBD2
TGTGCCAGCCTCCCCGGGAGGGGTCACGGGGAGCTGTTTTTT
CASLPGRGHGELFF
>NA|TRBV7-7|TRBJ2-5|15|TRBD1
TGTGCTAGCAGCGAGACGGACAGGGGGCAAGAGACCCAGTACTTC
CASSETDRGQETQYF
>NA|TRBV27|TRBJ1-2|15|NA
TGTGCCAGCGGGACAACAGGGTCCATACTTTATGGCTACACCTTC
CASGTTGSILYGYTF
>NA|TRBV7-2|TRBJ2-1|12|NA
TGTGCCAGCAGCTCCGACGCAAGGGGGCAGTTCTTC
CASSSDARGQFF
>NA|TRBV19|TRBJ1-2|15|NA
TGTGCCAGTAGTATAGGGGTTGGGCAGCAGTATGGCTACACCTTC
CASSIGVGQQYGYTF
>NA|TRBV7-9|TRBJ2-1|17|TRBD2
TGTTCCAGCAGCCCTCTTAGCGGGGGGGATAGATACAATGAGCAGTTCTTC
CSSSPLSGGDRYNEQFF
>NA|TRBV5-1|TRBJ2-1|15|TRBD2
TGCGCCAGCAGCTTGGGGACTAGCGATAACAATGAGCAGTTCTTC
CASSLGTSDNNEQFF
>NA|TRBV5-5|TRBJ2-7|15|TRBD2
TGTGCCAGCAGCTTGTTTTATCGGGAGGGCCCCGAGCAGTACTTC
CASSLFYREGPEQYF
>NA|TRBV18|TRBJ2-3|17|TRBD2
TGTGCCAGCTCACCATTGATAGCGGGAACAAGCACAGATACGCAGTATTTT
CASSPLIAGTSTDTQYF
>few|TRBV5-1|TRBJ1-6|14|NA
TGCGCCAGCAGCCGTACAGGGCTGAATTCACCCCTCCACTTT
CASSRTGLNSPLHF
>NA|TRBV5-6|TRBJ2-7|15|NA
TGTGCCAGCAGCGTCCCTACTTCGGGGTCCCACGAGCAGTACTTC
CASSVPTSGSHEQYF
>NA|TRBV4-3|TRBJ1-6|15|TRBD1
TGCGCCAGCAGCCAGGAAGGGACAGGGAATTCACCCCTCCACTTT
CASSQEGTGNSPLHF
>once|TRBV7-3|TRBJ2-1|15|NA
TGTGCCAGCAGCTTATGGGACTCGCTAGTTGATGAGCAGTTCTTC
CASSLWDSLVDEQFF
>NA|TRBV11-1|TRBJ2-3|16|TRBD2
TGTGCCAGCAGCTTAGCTCGGACTAGCGGGAGGGATACGCAGTATTTT
CASSLARTSGRDTQYF
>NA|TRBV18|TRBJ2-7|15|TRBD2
TGTGCCAGCTCACCAGCCAGCGGGGGTATCTGCGAGCAGTACTTC
CASSPASGGICEQYF
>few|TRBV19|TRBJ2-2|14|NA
TGTGCCAGTAGGGGTCAGGGAAACACCGGGGAGCTGTTTTTT
CASRGQGNTGELFF
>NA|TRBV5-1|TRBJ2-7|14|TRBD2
TGCGCCAGCAGCCTAGCGGACAACACCTACGAGCAGTACTTC
CASSLADNTYEQYF
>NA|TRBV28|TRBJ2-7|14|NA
TGTGCCAGCAGTCCAGACTCGATCGGAGCCGAGCAGTACTTC
CASSPDSIGAEQYF